One sample yielded the 27 T cell receptor beta chains listed below, sequenced in a study of shared clonotypes between healthy human individuals (dated by TCRdb to the early 2020s). Library preparation employed the immunoSEQ multiplex PCR assay. The table comes from immuneACCESS by way of TCRdb, which keeps in-frame sequences with V and J called. Part of the clones is missing from these tables; in studies checked, under half for an unresolved V gene and the rest for unknown reasons. The sample table holds 2 million to 2.5 million clones, of which 92% were seen once. The top ten clones comprise about 0.41% of the sample. Sequenced: naive CD4+ T cells from PBMCs. The cell subset or site label on this specimen signifies: CD45RA+ positively selected. These receptors were obtained from a man between 18 and 29 years old in good health. Some clones in this sample may be carry-over from other donors' samples.

The genes are TRBV9 and TRBJ2-1; D is possibly TRBD2 (6 bases). Deletions cut 3 bases from V and 3 bases from J, with 10 bases between. The V gene's germline CDR1 is SGDLS and CDR2 YYNGEE. This CDR3 region has 14 residues. The CDR3, as DNA: TGTGCCAGCAGCGAAGGGACTCTCTACAATGAGCAGTTCTTC. This sequence encodes CASSEGTLYNEQFF.

Concerning this clone: The same CDR3 can be traced to other DNA sequences in this sample. The gene calls are TRBV6-5 and TRBJ2-5; the D is unclear. Per germline, CDR1 MNHEY and CDR2 SVGAGI. There are 13 residues in the CDR3. V lost 2 bases and J 4 bases, leaving 8 bases between the germline ends. The CDR3 reads CASSYGTRETQYF. CDR3 DNA sequence: TGTGCCAGCAGTTACGGTACGCGAGAGACCCAGTACTTC.

The chain couples TRBV29-1 to TRBJ2-3; D may be TRBD1 (6 bases). CDR1 is SQVTM and CDR2 is ANQGSEA in the germline V gene. Trimming removed 5 bases from V and 4 bases from J, with 13 bases in between. CDR3 length: 13 amino acids. CDR3 in DNA: TGCAGCGTTTTAGGCAGGGGAGCAGATACGCAGTATTTT. Translation gives CSVLGRGADTQYF.

The chain uses TRBV6-1 and TRBJ1-4, with D perhaps TRBD1 (5 bases). This CDR3 has 14 residues. V was pared by 2 bases and J by 8 bases, with 12 bases between. Germline V gene data show CDR1 as MNHNS and CDR2 as SASEGT. The CDR3 sequence: CASSELRDGEKLFF. In DNA, the CDR3 is TGTGCCAGCAGTGAATTGCGGGACGGGGAAAAACTGTTTTTT.

This sequence joins TRBV28 and TRBJ2-5; 8 nucleotides agree with TRBD1. V trimming: 6 bases; J trimming: 2 bases; junction bases outside the gene matches: 8. From germline, CDR1 is MDHEN and CDR2 SYDVKM. CDR3 length: 15 residues. In nucleotides, the CDR3 is TGTGCCAGCAGCAGTCCCGGGACAGGACAAGAGACCCAGTACTTC. This sequence encodes CASSSPGTGQETQYF.

This clone was observed once. The chain has TRBV5-8 and TRBJ2-3, with D perhaps TRBD1 (5 bases). The CDR3 spans 14 residues. The V and J ends lost 3 bases and 4 bases respectively, with 12 bases between them. CDR1 and CDR2 (germline): SGHTS, YDEGEE. In DNA, the CDR3 is TGTGCCAGCAGCTCGCCTCAGGGTTCAGATACGCAGTATTTT. This sequence encodes CASSSPQGSDTQYF.

The chain employs TRBV7-9 and TRBJ1-1; perhaps TRBD1 as D (6 bases). The CDR3 totals 16 residues. From germline, CDR1 is SEHNR and CDR2 FQNEAQ (reference sequence). Trimming shortened V by 1 base and J by 0 bases, and 12 bases separated the two germline ends. CDR3 DNA sequence: TGTGCCAGCAGCTTAGGGCAGGGGCAAATGAACACTGAAGCTTTCTTT. It codes for CASSLGQGQMNTEAFF.

The chain is built from TRBV11-3 and TRBJ2-3; 12 positions agree with TRBD2. This CDR3 has 17 residues. The V and J ends lost 8 bases and 3 bases, in that order; junction bases with no gene match: 12. Germline CDR1 reads SGHNT; CDR2 reads YENEEA. The CDR3 DNA reads as TGTGCCAGCGGATCAGATTCCGGGACTAGCGGGACAGATACGCAGTATTTT. As protein: CASGSDSGTSGTDTQYF.

This clone was recorded once. This chain connects TRBV6-6 to TRBJ1-5; possibly TRBD1 for D (5 bases). The CDR3 runs 15 residues. Germline V gene sequence: CDR1 MNHNY, CDR2 SVGAGI (reference sequence). V was cut by 7 bases and J by 2 bases, with 15 bases left in between. CDR3 sequence: CASIHGTGGNQPQHF. CDR3 DNA: TGTGCCAGCATTCACGGGACTGGGGGCAATCAGCCCCAGCATTTT.

V is TRBV5-8 and J is TRBJ1-2; maybe TRBD1 (5 bases). This CDR3 has 15 amino acids. Germline assignment: CDR1 SGHTS and CDR2 YDEGEE. Trimming took 0 bases from V and 4 from J, leaving 13 bases between them. CDR3 in DNA: TGTGCCAGCAGCTTGGTAGCAGGGATGGGCTATGGCTACACCTTC. It is translated as CASSLVAGMGYGYTF. The full variable domain, completed using reference TRBV5-8 and TRBJ1-2, is EAGVTQSPTHLIKTRGQQATLRCSPISGHTSVYWYQQALGLGLQFLLWYDEGEERNRGNFPPRFSGRQFPNYSSELNVNALELEDSALYLCASSLVAGMGYGYTFGSGTRLTVV.

The chain couples TRBV2 to TRBJ2-2, with D possibly matching TRBD1 (6 bases). Trimming removed 7 bases at V and 5 bases at J, with 35 bases between. CDR3 length equals 21 residues. Germline assignment: CDR1 SNHLY and CDR2 FYNNEI. CDR3 nucleotide sequence: TGTGCCAGCACCGAAAGTTGGGGGCGCAACTCTCTCAGCTTAGAGACCGGGGAGCTGTTTTTT. This translates into CASTESWGRNSLSLETGELFF.

As to this clone: This sample includes further DNA sequences coding for the same CDR3. This chain joins TRBV2 and TRBJ2-3; no clear D gene. V shed 6 bases and J shed 2 bases, with 3 bases lying between them. This CDR3 comprises 11 residues. In germline, CDR1 is SNHLY, CDR2 FYNNEI. This chain's CDR3 is CASSYTDTQYF. The DNA for the CDR3 is TGTGCCAGCAGCTACACAGATACGCAGTATTTT.

This clone was counted once. Additional DNA sequences in this sample encode the identical CDR3. The chain is built from TRBV7-2 and TRBJ1-1, with D uncertain. V gave up 3 bases and J gave up 1 base, with 6 bases separating them. This CDR3 spans 13 amino acids. Germline values: CDR1 SGHTA, CDR2 FQGNSA. CDR3 coding DNA: TGTGCCAGCAGCTTCCGGGCGAACACTGAAGCTTTCTTT. Encoded protein: CASSFRANTEAFF.

The chain carries TRBV30 and TRBJ2-3; 11 bases are shared with TRBD1. Germline-derived CDR1 and CDR2 are GTSNPN and SVGIG (reference sequence). The CDR3 is 16 amino acids. V dropped 0 bases and J dropped 5; count of bases not matched to a gene: 7. Here the CDR3 reads CAWSVSGTGGLDTQYF. CDR3 coding DNA: TGTGCCTGGAGTGTATCTGGGACAGGGGGGTTAGATACGCAGTATTTT.

The CDR3 reads CAWSVRAGSSVTEAFF. Here the CDR3 DNA reads TGTGCCTGGAGTGTACGGGCAGGGAGCTCCGTCACTGAAGCTTTCTTT. This rearrangement joins TRBV30 to TRBJ1-1, with D perhaps matching TRBD1 (5 bases). CDR3 length: 16 residues. Between the trimmed V and J ends, which lost 0 bases and 4 bases, there was a span of 18 bases. The germline V gene encodes CDR1 GTSNPN and CDR2 SVGIG (reference sequence).

As regards this clone: Other DNA sequences of this sample code for an identical CDR3. The chain carries TRBV28 and TRBJ2-3, with D unclear. Between the trimmed V and J ends, which lost 6 bases and 1 base, there was a span of 8 bases. CDR3 size: 13 residues. Per the germline V gene, CDR1 is MDHEN and CDR2 is SYDVKM. CDR3 nucleotide sequence: TGTGCCAGCAGCCCCCCCGGCACAGATACGCAGTATTTT. This translates into CASSPPGTDTQYF.

The count of this clone is one. V and J are TRBV28 and TRBJ1-5, with 7 nucleotides matching TRBD1. V shed 7 bases, J shed 3 bases, and the junction held 9 bases outside the gene matches. Looked up from germline, CDR1 is MDHEN and CDR2 is SYDVKM. The CDR3 has 15 amino acids. The chain's CDR3 is CASIALDRPNQPQHF. In DNA form, the CDR3 reads TGTGCCAGCATCGCCCTGGACAGGCCCAATCAGCCCCAGCATTTT.

The chain has TRBV7-9 and TRBJ2-1; D may be TRBD1 (5 bases). Germline V lookup: CDR1 SEHNR, CDR2 FQNEAQ (reference sequence). The CDR3 extends over 14 amino acids. V dropped 2 bases and J dropped 3 bases, with 8 bases sitting between them. The CDR3 protein is CASSLLQGYNEQFF. The CDR3 DNA reads as TGTGCCAGCAGCTTACTTCAGGGCTACAATGAGCAGTTCTTC.

This chain joins TRBV7-2 and TRBJ2-7; unclear D gene. V shed 8 bases and J shed 2 bases, with 10 bases lying between them. Germline V gives CDR1 SGHTA, CDR2 FQGNSA. The CDR3 length is 12 residues. The CDR3 sequence: CASGTTAYEQYF. In DNA, the CDR3 is TGTGCCAGCGGCACCACCGCCTACGAGCAGTACTTC.

This clone was seen only once. CDR3 in amino acids: CASSSMDRIYGYTF. The CDR3 bases are TGTGCCAGCAGCTCGATGGACAGGATCTATGGCTACACCTTC. J is TRBJ1-2 and V is TRBV5-6, with 7 bases lining up with TRBD1. The CDR3 has 14 residues. The V segment lost 3 bases and the J segment 4 bases; nucleotides outside the gene matches: 6. CDR1 is SGHDT, CDR2 YYEEEE, per germline.

This clone was found once. This rearrangement joins TRBV5-1 to TRBJ2-5; D remains ambiguous. The CDR3 runs to 15 residues. The V gene's germline CDR1 is SGHRS and CDR2 YFSETQ. With 0 bases removed from V and 5 bases from J, the gap between germline ends came to 14 bases. The CDR3 protein is CASSLEGFASETQYF. The CDR3 region has the DNA TGCGCCAGCAGCTTGGAGGGTTTCGCGTCGGAGACCCAGTACTTC.

This chain links TRBV5-1 with TRBJ2-2, with 12 bases matching TRBD2. Germline CDR1 and CDR2: SGHRS and YFSETQ. The CDR3 runs to 17 residues. Losses at the gene ends were 4 bases for V and 4 bases for J; bases not matched to a gene: 8. CDR3 sequence (DNA): TGCGCCAGCAGCCCACCGCTAGCGGGAGGGCCCACCGGGGAGCTGTTTTTT. Translated: CASSPPLAGGPTGELFF.

This chain joins TRBV25-1 and TRBJ2-3, with 10 bases that match TRBD2. CDR1 is MGHDK and CDR2 is SYGVNS in the germline V gene. V was pared by 4 bases and J by 3 bases, with 4 bases of the junction left unmatched. The CDR3 covers 15 residues. The CDR3 DNA is TGTGCCAGCAGTGGGGGACTAGCGAGAACAGATACGCAGTATTTT. Amino acids: CASSGGLARTDTQYF.

The rearrangement joins TRBV30 to TRBJ2-7; 11 positions match TRBD1. Germline CDR1 and CDR2: GTSNPN and SVGIG (reference sequence). The CDR3 length is 15 residues. Trimming at V came to 1 base and at J to 1 base, leaving 3 bases not matched to a gene. Here the CDR3 reads CAWSAWDRGSYEQYF. As DNA, the CDR3 is TGTGCCTGGAGTGCTTGGGACAGGGGGTCCTACGAGCAGTACTTC.

The chain uses TRBV11-2 and TRBJ2-3; D is undetermined. Germline CDR1 reads SGHAT; CDR2 reads FQNNGV. With 2 bases removed from V and 4 bases from J, the gap between germline ends came to 10 bases. This CDR3 is 14 amino acids long. The CDR3 region has the DNA TGTGCCAGCAGCTTATTGTTTTGGGCAGATACGCAGTATTTT. Its translation is CASSLLFWADTQYF.

This clone was counted once. The J gene is TRBJ1-2, the V gene TRBV30; tentative D call: TRBD1 (5 bases). Trimming shortened V by 8 bases and J by 5 bases, and 24 bases separated the two germline ends. Germline CDR1 reads GTSNPN; CDR2 reads SVGIG (reference sequence). This CDR3 is 15 amino acids long. CDR3 region: CAGWNGKGEMYGYTF. CDR3 in DNA: TGTGCCGGATGGAACGGAAAAGGGGAGATGTATGGCTACACCTTC.

V usage is TRBV11-3 and J usage is TRBJ2-5; D remains unclear. V shed 4 bases and J shed 1 base, with 10 bases lying between them. Per the germline V gene, CDR1 is SGHNT and CDR2 is YENEEA. This CDR3 is 14 amino acids long. Here the CDR3 DNA reads TGTGCCAGCAGCTCCCGTCTGGGCCAAGAGACCCAGTACTTC. This codes for CASSSRLGQETQYF.